The sample holds many counts of the clone carrying this T cell receptor (beta chain). Germline CDR1 is MNHNS and CDR2 is SASEGT. This CDR3 comprises 13 residues. V gave up 10 bases and J gave up 0 bases, with 10 bases separating them. This record belongs to a study of molecular identifiers for immune sequencing clone quantification. TCRdb fed the PCR reads into MiXCR, producing one record per CDR3 protein. This table has approximately 670,000 distinct CDR3 sequences, just under 20% appearing once. This chain uses TRBV6-1 with TRBJ2-4; no clear D gene. Sequences were obtained from naive CD8+ T cells from blood, with Jurkat cell RNA spiked in. The subset was: FACS-sorted CD8+CD4-CCR7+CD45RA+ naive T cells. This clonotype was obtained from a human donor in good health. Some libraries in this study had Jurkat cell RNA spiked in. CDR3 nucleotides: TGTGCCACCTTTCTACTAGCCAAAAACATTCAGTACTTC. Translation: CATFLLAKNIQYF.